This TCR beta chain was retrieved from a study of low-dose radiotherapy and immunotherapy resistance in tumors. About the study: Cohort 1 was given 0.5 Gy fractions every 2 weeks, 6.5 Gy in total.

The authors amplified TCRs for 20 to 25 PCR cycles with a constant-region primer and a V-primer adapter. TCRdb re-called the reads through MiXCR, storing one row per CDR3 protein. The sample lists 40,000 to 65,000 distinct CDR3 sequences; roughly 31% were seen once. The CDR3 is 14 amino acids. Germline CDR1 is MNHEY and CDR2 is SVGEGT. With 9 bases removed from V and 2 bases from J, the gap between germline ends came to 11 bases. Stated time point: after trial treatment. The sample's treatment: LDRT plus nivolumab, ipilimumab, low-dose cyclophosphamide and aspirin (RACIN trial). The chain couples TRBV6-2 or TRBV6-3 to TRBJ2-6; weak D call: TRBD1 (5 bases). The sequence was obtained from a male donor with rectosigmoid adenocarcinoma. The specimen was PBMCs, collected after low-dose radiotherapy plus immunotherapy. CDR3 loop: CASTGFAGANVLTF. Written as DNA, the CDR3 is TGTGCCAGTACAGGTTTCGCTGGGGCCAACGTCCTGACTTTC.